These 21 T cell receptor beta chains originate from one sample sequenced in a study of blood T cell repertoires in COVID-19. Generated by immunoSEQ multiplex PCR, the TCRdb table keeps only in-frame clones and is missing some. The data hold some 79,000 clones, with about 89% observed a single time. The sample consisted of peripheral blood. These receptor sequences come from a man in his sixties or seventies with active or convalescent COVID-19.

CDR3 residues: CSVERQGVGYTF. CDR3 in DNA: TGCAGCGTTGAAAGACAGGGAGTTGGCTACACCTTC. The chain recombines TRBV29-1 with TRBJ1-2, with TRBD1 matching 7 bases. The ends lost 2 bases at V and 7 bases at J; junction bases unmatched: 4. Germline V gene data show CDR1 as SQVTM and CDR2 as ANQGSEA. This CDR3 is built from 12 residues.

This rearrangement joins TRBV30 to TRBJ2-7; TRBD1 agrees at 7 bases. The CDR3 covers 13 residues. Germline lookup yields CDR1 GTSNPN and CDR2 SVGIG (reference sequence). Trimming cost V 2 bases and J 3 bases; bases outside gene matches: 4. DNA of the CDR3: TGTGCCTGGAGTCCAAACAGGGGCTACGAGCAGTACTTC. This translates into CAWSPNRGYEQYF.

The chain has TRBV3-1 (or the pseudogene TRBV3-2) and TRBJ1-5; TRBD1 aligns across 7 bases. There are 15 residues in the CDR3. Germline V gene data show CDR1 as LGHDT and CDR2 as YNNKEL (reference sequence). V was pared by 3 bases and J by 0 bases, with 2 bases of the junction left unmatched. CDR3 nucleotides: TGTGCCAGCAGCCAGGGGACAGTTAGCAATCAGCCCCAGCATTTT. This gives the protein CASSQGTVSNQPQHF.

The rearrangement uses TRBV5-1 and TRBJ1-2, with no clear D. This CDR3 spans 11 amino acids. The V gene lost 4 bases and the J gene lost 8 bases, with 9 bases spanning the gap. CDR1 is SGHRS, CDR2 YFSETQ, per germline. CDR3: CASSPSQGYTF. CDR3 sequence (DNA): TGCGCCAGCAGCCCATCCCAGGGCTACACCTTC.

The rearrangement joins TRBV30 to TRBJ1-5; the D gene is possibly TRBD1 (5 bases). The CDR3 totals 13 residues. V lost 1 base to trimming and J lost 7 bases, with 11 bases between them. The germline V gene encodes CDR1 GTSNPN and CDR2 SVGIG (reference sequence). CDR3 loop: CAWSDQGGQPQHF. The DNA for the CDR3 is TGTGCCTGGAGTGACCAGGGAGGGCAGCCCCAGCATTTT.

The gene calls are TRBV30 and TRBJ1-4; the match to TRBD1 covers 11 bases. The CDR3 loop spans 18 amino acids. From germline, CDR1 is GTSNPN and CDR2 SVGIG (reference sequence). Unmatched junction bases numbered 9, after V lost 1 base and J lost 2 bases. CDR3 DNA: TGTGCCTGGAGTGCCCGGACAGGGGGCGTAAAGACTAATGAAAAACTGTTTTTT. Its translation: CAWSARTGGVKTNEKLFF.

The chain joins TRBV3-1 (or the pseudogene TRBV3-2) to TRBJ1-2, with D possibly matching TRBD1 (5 bases). The CDR3 totals 13 residues. V was shortened by 2 bases and J by 3 bases, with 7 bases between the two germline ends. Germline CDR1 and CDR2: LGHDT and YNNKEL (reference sequence). CDR3 sequence: CASSQIGDYGYTF. Written as DNA, the CDR3 is TGTGCCAGCAGCCAAATAGGGGACTATGGCTACACCTTC.

The V call is TRBV30, the J call TRBJ1-4, with TRBD1 as a possible D gene (5 bases). The germline V and J ends were trimmed by 0 bases and 5 bases, with 19 bases remaining between them. The CDR3 length is 17 residues. Germline CDR1 and CDR2: GTSNPN and SVGIG (reference sequence). In nucleotides, the CDR3 is TGTGCCTGGAGTGTACAAGTTAGTAGGGGTAGAAATGAAAAACTGTTTTTT. Amino acids: CAWSVQVSRGRNEKLFF.

This chain's CDR3 is CASQMAGGNEQFF. Here the CDR3 DNA reads TGTGCCAGCCAAATGGCGGGAGGAAATGAGCAGTTCTTC. The rearrangement uses TRBV7-3 and TRBJ2-1, with TRBD2 matching over 8 bases. Per germline, CDR1 SGHTA and CDR2 FQGTGA. CDR3 length: 13 residues. With V trimmed by 8 bases and J by 7 bases, 7 bases remained unmatched.

A single count supports this clone. The V call is TRBV7-6, the J call TRBJ1-1; no clear D gene. The V gene lost 0 bases and the J gene lost 0 bases, with 8 bases spanning the gap. Germline CDR1 and CDR2: SGHVS and FNYEAQ. CDR3 size: 15 residues. DNA of the CDR3: TGTGCCAGCAGCTTAGCGGTGCAGATGAACACTGAAGCTTTCTTT. The encoded protein is CASSLAVQMNTEAFF.

The chain has TRBV6-5 and TRBJ1-1; D is ambiguous. Trimming took 5 bases from V and 3 from J, leaving 16 bases between them. The V gene's germline CDR1 is MNHEY and CDR2 SVGAGI. The CDR3 length is 15 residues. CDR3 nucleotides: TGTGCCAGCAGTCGAGACGGTGCGGGTGACACTGAAGCTTTCTTT. This codes for CASSRDGAGDTEAFF.

V gene TRBV27 combines with J gene TRBJ2-3; D not certain. Germline CDR1 reads MNHEY; CDR2 reads SMNVEV (reference sequence). V was shortened by 4 bases and J by 1 base, with 12 bases between the two germline ends. The CDR3 is 15 amino acids. The CDR3 DNA sequence: TGTGCCAGCAGTTCCGTTGGGCGAGGCACAGATACGCAGTATTTT. Amino acid sequence: CASSSVGRGTDTQYF.

J is TRBJ2-1 and V is TRBV27; the match to TRBD2 covers 7 bases. The CDR3 consists of 19 residues. Germline V gene sequence: CDR1 MNHEY, CDR2 SMNVEV (reference sequence). With V trimmed by 0 bases and J by 7 bases, 18 bases remained unmatched. In nucleotides, the CDR3 is TGTGCCAGCAGTTTATCACCCCCCGGGGGTGCGGGAGTGAGGAATGAGCAGTTCTTC. This encodes CASSLSPPGGAGVRNEQFF.

The rearrangement joins TRBV7-9 to TRBJ2-1; TRBD2 matches at 12 bases. Germline values: CDR1 SEHNR, CDR2 FQNEAQ (reference sequence). The CDR3 length is 18 residues. V shed 5 bases, J shed 0 bases, and the junction held 8 bases outside the gene matches. CDR3 DNA sequence: TGTGCCAGCAGCACCCGGACTAGCGGGGAAAGCTCCTACAATGAGCAGTTCTTC. Its protein is CASSTRTSGESSYNEQFF.

In this sample, this clone turned up once. The CDR3: CASSLGGAAGANVLTF. CDR3 in DNA: TGTGCCAGCAGCTTAGGCGGAGCTGCCGGGGCCAACGTCCTGACTTTC. V and J are TRBV7-9 and TRBJ2-6, with D unresolved. The V gene's germline CDR1 is SEHNR and CDR2 FQNEAQ (reference sequence). The CDR3 extends over 16 amino acids. The V gene lost 1 base and the J gene lost 4 bases, with 11 bases spanning the gap.

The J gene is TRBJ2-3, the V gene TRBV7-3, with 8 bases fitting TRBD2. This CDR3 has 15 amino acids. The V segment lost 5 bases and the J segment 6 bases; nucleotides outside the gene matches: 10. Germline-derived CDR1 and CDR2 are SGHTA and FQGTGA. The CDR3 here is CASSALGSGKDTQYF. CDR3 coding DNA: TGTGCCAGCAGCGCCCTGGGTAGCGGGAAGGATACGCAGTATTTT.

This chain uses TRBV28 with TRBJ2-3, with D uncertain. The V gene's germline CDR1 is MDHEN and CDR2 SYDVKM. Trimming pared 3 bases from V and 0 bases from J, leaving 10 bases between. The CDR3 is 15 residues long. The CDR3 region has the DNA TGTGCCAGCAGTTTTTCTCTGACTAGCACAGATACGCAGTATTTT. It encodes CASSFSLTSTDTQYF.

The chain couples TRBV6-5 to TRBJ1-4; D ambiguous. In germline, CDR1 is MNHEY, CDR2 SVGAGI. The CDR3 runs 16 residues. Trimming pared 4 bases from V and 4 bases from J, leaving 16 bases between. The CDR3 loop reads CASSSDSLALNEKLFF. CDR3 DNA: TGTGCCAGCAGTTCGGACTCCCTAGCCCTTAATGAAAAACTGTTTTTT.

The chain is built from TRBV5-6 and TRBJ2-1, with 9 positions matching TRBD1. The V and J ends lost 3 bases and 8 bases, in that order; junction bases with no gene match: 12. Germline values: CDR1 SGHDT, CDR2 YYEEEE. CDR3 length: 16 residues. The CDR3 DNA follows: TGTGCCAGCAGCTATAAGTCGGGACAGGGAACCGATGAGCAGTTCTTC. Amino acid sequence: CASSYKSGQGTDEQFF.

The V call is TRBV27, the J call TRBJ2-2; TRBD1 is a possible D gene (5 bases). Looked up from germline, CDR1 is MNHEY and CDR2 is SMNVEV (reference sequence). Trimming took off 5 bases at V and 7 bases at J, with 11 bases between the two ends. The CDR3 spans 13 residues. DNA for the CDR3: TGTGCCAGCAGTCAAGGGGTTAACGGGGAGCTGTTTTTT. It is translated as CASSQGVNGELFF.

This clone was counted once. The rearrangement uses TRBV19 and TRBJ2-2; D is perhaps TRBD2 (6 bases). The V end was cut by 3 bases, the J end by 8 bases, with 16 bases between. CDR1 is LNHDA and CDR2 is SQIVND in the germline V gene (reference sequence). CDR3 length: 15 amino acids. This CDR3 reads CASSILALQAGELFF. CDR3 sequence (DNA): TGTGCCAGTAGTATCCTAGCGCTCCAAGCAGGGGAGCTGTTTTTT.